This T cell receptor (beta chain) emerged from a study of blood T cell repertoires in COVID-19. Germline V lookup: CDR1 MNHEY, CDR2 SMNVEV (reference sequence). V was clipped by 3 bases and J by 3 bases, with 3 bases between them. The CDR3 is made up of 11 amino acids. This clone was seen only a few times. Profiling relied on immunoSEQ multiplex PCR, and the TCRdb table lists in-frame clones only, not all of them. The sample contains 150,000 to 200,000 clones, roughly 90% of which appear only once. The specimen sequenced was PBMCs or T cells enriched from blood (not recorded which). The rearrangement uses TRBV27 and TRBJ2-7, with D unclear. This receptor was obtained from a woman aged 18-29 years who had recovered from COVID-19. CDR3 protein: CASSFGYEQYF. The CDR3 DNA is TGTGCCAGCAGTTTCGGCTACGAGCAGTACTTC.